The clone carrying this TCR beta chain was counted between two and nine times. Its antigen is unknown. TCR beta cDNA libraries included unique molecular identifiers. Starting from roughly 1 to 10 million T cells, the study yielded 500,000 or so cDNA molecules. TCRdb independently ran MiXCR on the PCR reads; one entry per CDR3 protein. The data show some 690,000 distinct CDR3 sequences, roughly 27% seen once. The sample comes from a study of post-analysis software for immune sequencing data. Study-level information: The study covered relapsing-remitting, secondary progressive and progressive-relapsing courses of multiple sclerosis.

Germline loops: CDR1 SEHNR, CDR2 FQNEAQ (reference sequence). Trimming cost V 5 bases and J 8 bases; bases outside gene matches: 7. This CDR3 has 16 residues. Overall study results and limits: F measure grouped same-batch samples tightly together. Comparison of patients with controls showed five TRBV segments more frequent in patients, TRBV5-6, TRBV5-1 and TRBV20-1 among them. Significantly decreased normalized Chao1 diversity was recorded for multiple sclerosis patients relative to controls.

The source is a girl aged 10-17 years with multiple sclerosis. The chain uses TRBV7-9 and TRBJ2-1; 15 bases line up with TRBD2. Sequenced: blood. CDR3 in DNA: TGTGCCAGCAGCCCCGGACTAGCGGGAGGGCGGTATGAGCAGTTCTTC. This gives the protein CASSPGLAGGRYEQFF.